This T cell receptor (beta chain) was sequenced in a study of CD8+ T cells in alopecia areata. The V segment lost 4 bases and the J segment 7 bases; nucleotides outside the gene matches: 9. From germline, CDR1 is SEHNR and CDR2 FQNEAQ (reference sequence). The CDR3 is made up of 14 amino acids. As the sequencing template, cDNA was produced by extracting RNA and reverse transcribing it. TCRdb's copy holds only in-frame clones and misses some; the assay was immunoSEQ multiplex PCR. This repertoire shows around 120,000 clones, about 60% found once; its top ten account for around 3%. This TCR was recovered from a human donor in good health. This chain connects TRBV7-9 to TRBJ1-1, with 7 bases identical to TRBD1. The sequenced sample was CD4+ T cells sorted from blood. The CDR3 DNA follows: TGTGCCAGCAGCTCATACAGGGGTAAAGGTGAAGCTTTCTTT. Protein sequence: CASSSYRGKGEAFF.